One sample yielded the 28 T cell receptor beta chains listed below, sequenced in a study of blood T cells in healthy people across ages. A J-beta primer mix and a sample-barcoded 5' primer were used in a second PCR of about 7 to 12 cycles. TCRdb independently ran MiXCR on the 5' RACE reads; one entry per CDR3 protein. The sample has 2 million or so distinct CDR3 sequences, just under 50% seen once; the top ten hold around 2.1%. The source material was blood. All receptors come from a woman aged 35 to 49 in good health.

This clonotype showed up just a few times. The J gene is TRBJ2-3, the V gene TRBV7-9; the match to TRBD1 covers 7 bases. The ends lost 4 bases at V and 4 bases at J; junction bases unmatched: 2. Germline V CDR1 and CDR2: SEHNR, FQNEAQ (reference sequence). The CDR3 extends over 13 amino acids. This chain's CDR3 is CASSYGTADTQYF. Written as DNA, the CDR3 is TGTGCCAGCAGCTATGGGACAGCAGATACGCAGTATTTT.

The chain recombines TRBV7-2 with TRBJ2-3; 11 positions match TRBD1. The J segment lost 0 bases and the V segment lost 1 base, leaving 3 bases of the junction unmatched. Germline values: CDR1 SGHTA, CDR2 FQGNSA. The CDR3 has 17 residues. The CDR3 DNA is TGTGCCAGCAGCTTAGACGGACAGGGGGCGAGCACAGATACGCAGTATTTT. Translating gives CASSLDGQGASTDTQYF.

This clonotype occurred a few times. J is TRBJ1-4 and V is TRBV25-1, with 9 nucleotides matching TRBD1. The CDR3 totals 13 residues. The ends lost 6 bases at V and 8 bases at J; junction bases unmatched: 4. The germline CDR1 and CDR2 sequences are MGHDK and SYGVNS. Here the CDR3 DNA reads TGTGCCAGCAGAACAGGGGGCGTCGAAAAACTGTTTTTT. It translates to CASRTGGVEKLFF.

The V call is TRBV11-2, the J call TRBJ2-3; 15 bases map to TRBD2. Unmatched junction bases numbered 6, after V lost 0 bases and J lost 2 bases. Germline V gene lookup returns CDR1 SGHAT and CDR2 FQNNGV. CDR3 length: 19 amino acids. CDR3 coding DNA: TGTGCCAGCAGCTTAGATTGGGGGACTAGCGGGGGGATCACAGATACGCAGTATTTT. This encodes CASSLDWGTSGGITDTQYF.

In DNA, the CDR3 is TGCGCCAGCAGCCACCGGGACAGGGACTCCTACGAGCAGTACTTC. Translation: CASSHRDRDSYEQYF. The chain is built from TRBV4-1 and TRBJ2-7; 9 nucleotides agree with TRBD1. Germline CDR1 and CDR2: MGHRA and YSYEKL. This CDR3 contains 15 residues. V shed 3 bases and J 0 bases; nucleotides not matched to a gene: 3.

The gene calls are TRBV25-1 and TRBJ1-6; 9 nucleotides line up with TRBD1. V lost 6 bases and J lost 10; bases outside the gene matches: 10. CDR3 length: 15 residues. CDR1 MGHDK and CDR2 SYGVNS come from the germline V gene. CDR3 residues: CASSPSTGGTSPLHF. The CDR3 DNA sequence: TGTGCCAGCAGCCCCTCCACAGGGGGCACATCACCCCTCCACTTT.

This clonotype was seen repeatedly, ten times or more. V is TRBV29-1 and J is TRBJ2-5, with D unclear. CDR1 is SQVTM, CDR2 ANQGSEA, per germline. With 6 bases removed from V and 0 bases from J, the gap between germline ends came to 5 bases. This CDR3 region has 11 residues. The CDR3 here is CSVRNQETQYF. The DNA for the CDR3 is TGCAGCGTGAGGAACCAAGAGACCCAGTACTTC.

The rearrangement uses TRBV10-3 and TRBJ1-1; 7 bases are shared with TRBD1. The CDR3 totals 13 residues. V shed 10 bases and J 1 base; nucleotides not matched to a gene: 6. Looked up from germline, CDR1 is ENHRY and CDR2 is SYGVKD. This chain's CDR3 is CATWPGGNTEAFF. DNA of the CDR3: TGTGCCACCTGGCCAGGGGGGAACACTGAAGCTTTCTTT.

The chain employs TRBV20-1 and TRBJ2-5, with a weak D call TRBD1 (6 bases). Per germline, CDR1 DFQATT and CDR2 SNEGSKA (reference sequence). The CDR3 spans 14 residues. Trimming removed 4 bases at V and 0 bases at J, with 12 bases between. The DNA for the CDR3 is TGCAGTGCTATAGTGAGACAGGACCAAGAGACCCAGTACTTC. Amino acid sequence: CSAIVRQDQETQYF.

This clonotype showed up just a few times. CDR3 in amino acids: CASSLRASGGNEQFF. The CDR3 nucleotides are TGTGCCAGCAGTTTAAGGGCTAGCGGAGGGAATGAGCAGTTCTTC. The chain joins TRBV12-3 or TRBV12-4 to TRBJ2-1, with 7 bases identical to TRBD2. J lost 7 bases, V lost 2 bases, and 8 bases had no gene match. The CDR3 loop spans 15 amino acids.

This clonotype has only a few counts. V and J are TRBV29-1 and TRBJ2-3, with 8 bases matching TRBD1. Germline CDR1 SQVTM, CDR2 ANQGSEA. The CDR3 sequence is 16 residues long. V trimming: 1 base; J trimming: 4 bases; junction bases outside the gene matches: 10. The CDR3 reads CSVEVGQGLRSDTQYF. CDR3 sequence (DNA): TGCAGCGTTGAAGTTGGACAGGGATTACGGTCAGATACGCAGTATTTT.

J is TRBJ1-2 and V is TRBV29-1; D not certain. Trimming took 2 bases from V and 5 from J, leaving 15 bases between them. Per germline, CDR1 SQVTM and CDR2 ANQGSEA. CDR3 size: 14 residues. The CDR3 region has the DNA TGCAGCGTTGAAACACGACGGGGAGCATATGGCTACACCTTC. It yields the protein CSVETRRGAYGYTF.

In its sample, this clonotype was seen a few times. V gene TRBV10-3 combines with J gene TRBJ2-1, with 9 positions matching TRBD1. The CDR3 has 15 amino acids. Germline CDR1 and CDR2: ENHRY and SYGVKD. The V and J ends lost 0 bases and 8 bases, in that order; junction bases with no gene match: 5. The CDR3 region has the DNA TGTGCCATCAGTGAGTCGTGGACAGGGGACCATGAGCAGTTCTTC. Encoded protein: CAISESWTGDHEQFF.

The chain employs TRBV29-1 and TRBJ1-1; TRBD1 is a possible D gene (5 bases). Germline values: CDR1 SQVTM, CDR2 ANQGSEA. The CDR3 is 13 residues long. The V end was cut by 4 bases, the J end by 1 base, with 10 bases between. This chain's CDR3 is CSVGGTGNTEAFF. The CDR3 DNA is TGCAGCGTTGGTGGTACAGGGAACACTGAAGCTTTCTTT.

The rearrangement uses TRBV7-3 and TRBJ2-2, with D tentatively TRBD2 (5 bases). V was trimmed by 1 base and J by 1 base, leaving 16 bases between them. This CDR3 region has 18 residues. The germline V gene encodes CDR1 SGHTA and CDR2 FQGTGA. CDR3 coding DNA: TGTGCCAGCAGCTTAAATCCCGGGGAAGCCCTGAACACCGGGGAGCTGTTTTTT. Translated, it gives CASSLNPGEALNTGELFF. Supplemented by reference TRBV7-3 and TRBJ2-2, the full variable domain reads GAGVSQTPSNKVTEKGKYVELRCDPISGHTALYWYRQSLGQGPEFLIYFQGTGAADDSGLPNDRFFAVRPEGSVSTLKIQRTERGDSAVYLCASSLNPGEALNTGELFFGEGSRLTVL.

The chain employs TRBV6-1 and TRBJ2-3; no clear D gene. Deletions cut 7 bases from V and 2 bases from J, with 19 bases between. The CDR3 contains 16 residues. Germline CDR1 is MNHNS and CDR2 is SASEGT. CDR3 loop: CASKFSDNLFTDTQYF. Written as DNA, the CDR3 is TGTGCCAGCAAATTTTCCGACAACTTGTTCACAGATACGCAGTATTTT.

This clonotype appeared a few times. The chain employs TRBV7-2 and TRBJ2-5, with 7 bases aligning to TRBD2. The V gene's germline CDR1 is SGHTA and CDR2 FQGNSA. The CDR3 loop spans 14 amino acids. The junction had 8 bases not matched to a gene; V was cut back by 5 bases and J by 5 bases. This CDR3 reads CASSHGEGRETQYF. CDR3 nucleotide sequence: TGTGCCAGCAGCCACGGGGAGGGCCGGGAGACCCAGTACTTC.

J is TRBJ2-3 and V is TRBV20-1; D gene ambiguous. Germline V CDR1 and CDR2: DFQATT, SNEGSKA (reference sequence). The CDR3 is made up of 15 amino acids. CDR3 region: CNKTSPSTSTDTQYF. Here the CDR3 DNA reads TGCAACAAAACGAGCCCTAGTACGAGCACAGATACGCAGTATTTT.

The CDR3, as DNA: TGTGCCAGCAGTTTCTCCTCGATAGCGGGGGGTAAGGAGTATTTT. Its translation is CASSFSSIAGGKEYF. J is TRBJ2-3 and V is TRBV6-2 or TRBV6-3, with 10 bases aligning to TRBD2. Losses at the gene ends were 4 bases for V and 13 bases for J; bases not matched to a gene: 14. CDR3 length equals 15 residues. Per germline, CDR1 MNHEY and CDR2 SVGEGT.

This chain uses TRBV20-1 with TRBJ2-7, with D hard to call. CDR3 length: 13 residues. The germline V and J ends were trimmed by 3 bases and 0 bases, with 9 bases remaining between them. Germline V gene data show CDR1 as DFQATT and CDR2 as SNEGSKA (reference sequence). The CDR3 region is CSARGMSSYEQYF. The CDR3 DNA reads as TGCAGTGCTAGGGGGATGAGCTCCTACGAGCAGTACTTC.

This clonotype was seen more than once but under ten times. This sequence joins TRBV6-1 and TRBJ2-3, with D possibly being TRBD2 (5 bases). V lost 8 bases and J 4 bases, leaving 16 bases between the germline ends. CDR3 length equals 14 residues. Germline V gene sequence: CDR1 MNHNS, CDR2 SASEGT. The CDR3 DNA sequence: TGTGCCAGCTTGGGAGACGCGCTTTCAGATACGCAGTATTTT. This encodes CASLGDALSDTQYF.

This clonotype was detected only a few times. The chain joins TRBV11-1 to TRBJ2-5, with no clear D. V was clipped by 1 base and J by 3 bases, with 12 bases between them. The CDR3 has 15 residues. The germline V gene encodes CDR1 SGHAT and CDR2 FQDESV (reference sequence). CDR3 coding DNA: TGTGCCAGCAGCTTAGAGACACTATACAAAGAGACCCAGTACTTC. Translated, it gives CASSLETLYKETQYF.

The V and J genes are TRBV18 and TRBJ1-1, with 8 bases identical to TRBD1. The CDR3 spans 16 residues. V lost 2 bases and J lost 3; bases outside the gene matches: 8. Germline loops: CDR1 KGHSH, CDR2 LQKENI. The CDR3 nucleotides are TGTGCCAGCTCACCATTATCCACAGGGGGGGACACTGAAGCTTTCTTT. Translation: CASSPLSTGGDTEAFF.

The chain's CDR3 is CASSFRTSPGGEQFF. CDR3 coding DNA: TGTGCCAGCAGCTTTAGGACTAGTCCGGGGGGTGAGCAGTTCTTC. This chain connects TRBV7-8 to TRBJ2-1, with 7 bases that match TRBD2. The CDR3 contains 15 residues. V was pared by 3 bases and J by 9 bases, with 11 bases of the junction left unmatched. Germline V gene data show CDR1 as SGHVS and CDR2 as FQNEAQ.

The CDR3 DNA follows: TGTGCCAGCAGCGGTATTCAGGGGGCCTATCAGCCCCAGCATTTT. Residues: CASSGIQGAYQPQHF. The chain has TRBV6-2 or TRBV6-3 and TRBJ1-5, with TRBD1 identical over 8 bases. V was pared by 6 bases and J by 5 bases, with 9 bases of the junction left unmatched. Per germline, CDR1 MNHEY and CDR2 SVGEGT. This CDR3 is 15 amino acids long.

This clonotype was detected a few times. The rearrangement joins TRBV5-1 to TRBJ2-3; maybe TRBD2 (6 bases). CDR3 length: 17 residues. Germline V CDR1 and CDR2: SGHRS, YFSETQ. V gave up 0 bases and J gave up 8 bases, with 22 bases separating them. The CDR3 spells CASSLVQGGERVPTQYF. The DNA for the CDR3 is TGCGCCAGCAGCTTGGTTCAGGGAGGAGAGAGGGTTCCTACGCAGTATTTT.

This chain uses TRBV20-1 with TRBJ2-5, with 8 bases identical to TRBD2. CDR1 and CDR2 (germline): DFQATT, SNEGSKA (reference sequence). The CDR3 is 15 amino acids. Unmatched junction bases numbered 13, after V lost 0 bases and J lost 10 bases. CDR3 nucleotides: TGCAGTGCTAGAGATGTGGTAGCGGGGCCCTGGGGCCAGTACTTC. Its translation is CSARDVVAGPWGQYF.

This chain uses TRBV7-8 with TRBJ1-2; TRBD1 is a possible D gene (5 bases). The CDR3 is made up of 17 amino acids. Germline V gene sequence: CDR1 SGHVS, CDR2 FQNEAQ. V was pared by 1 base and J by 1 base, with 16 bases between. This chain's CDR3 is CASSLEWDRTDNYGYTF. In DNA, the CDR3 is TGTGCCAGCAGCTTAGAATGGGACCGGACGGATAACTATGGCTACACCTTC.